A selection of T cell receptor beta chains follows, all from one sample in a study of CD8+ T cells in alopecia areata. The assay was immunoSEQ multiplex PCR, and TCRdb's table has in-frame clones only and misses some. Here the sample spans more than 95,000 clones, about 40% being singletons. Sequencing was carried out using CD4+ T cells sorted from blood. The receptor source for this set is a human donor with alopecia areata. CDR3s include the opening cysteine and the closing phenylalanine or tryptophan. Each record gives: V gene, clone size, D gene, J gene, CDR3 protein, CDR3 DNA. The D gene is left open where the match is weak. Clone size is given for some rows only: seen once, a few or many times, or a class if the clone is expanded.

TRBV10-3,medium-sized,-,TRBJ2-2,CAIAGSDLGGELFF,TGTGCCATCGCGGGCTCCGACCTTGGCGGGGAGCTGTTTTTT
TRBV6-6,few,TRBD2,TRBJ2-3,CASKEPGLVGADTQYF,TGTGCCAGCAAGGAGCCGGGACTAGTAGGCGCAGATACGCAGTATTTT
TRBV7-9,few,TRBD1,TRBJ2-2,CASSRDSSHRELFF,TGTGCCAGCAGCAGGGACAGCAGCCACCGGGAGCTGTTTTTT
TRBV7-2,-,TRBD1,TRBJ2-3,CASSSNRGLTDTQYF,TGTGCCAGCAGCTCGAACAGGGGGCTCACAGATACGCAGTATTTT
TRBV30,-,-,TRBJ1-1,CAWRLRRNTEAFF,TGTGCCTGGAGACTACGGAGGAACACTGAAGCTTTCTTT
TRBV29-1,-,TRBD1,TRBJ1-2,CSGTGGNYGYTF,TGCAGCGGGACAGGGGGTAACTATGGCTACACCTTC
TRBV7-9,-,-,TRBJ2-1,CASSLAIRNEQFF,TGTGCCAGCAGCTTAGCAATCCGCAATGAGCAGTTCTTC
TRBV27,-,-,TRBJ1-4,CASRTGGEKLFF,TGTGCCAGCAGAACAGGAGGCGAAAAACTGTTTTTT
TRBV15,-,TRBD1,TRBJ1-1,CATSRRTGMNTEAFF,TGTGCCACCAGCAGAAGGACAGGGATGAACACTGAAGCTTTCTTT
TRBV29-1,-,-,TRBJ2-1,CSLKGDSLQEQFF,TGCAGCCTAAAGGGGGACTCACTTCAAGAGCAGTTCTTC
TRBV5-4,many,-,TRBJ2-6,CASSAPESSSGANVLTF,TGTGCCAGCAGCGCCCCCGAATCCAGCTCTGGGGCCAACGTCCTGACTTTC
TRBV5-6,-,-,TRBJ2-5,CASSLYPPKTQYF,TGTGCCAGCAGCCTATACCCCCCAAAGACCCAGTACTTC
TRBV29-1,-,-,TRBJ2-5,CSVDRNQETQYF,TGCAGCGTAGACAGGAACCAAGAGACCCAGTACTTC
TRBV28,few,TRBD1,TRBJ1-1,CASRQDRGPTEAFF,TGTGCCAGCAGACAGGACAGGGGGCCCACTGAAGCTTTCTTT
TRBV29-1,few,-,TRBJ2-3,CSVEDWVGGGTQYF,TGCAGCGTTGAAGATTGGGTCGGTGGGGGTACGCAGTATTTT
TRBV5-1,-,-,TRBJ2-5,CASRLSTGQETQYF,TGCGCCAGCCGCCTATCAACGGGCCAAGAGACCCAGTACTTC
TRBV29-1,-,-,TRBJ2-5,CSGRDTGMGGQYF,TGCAGCGGGCGGGACACGGGTATGGGTGGCCAGTACTTC